This entry lists 10 T cell receptor beta chains sequenced from one sample in a study of post-analysis software for immune sequencing data. Study outcomes and limitations: Included in a set of about five TRBV segments more frequent in patients than controls were TRBV5-6, TRBV5-1 and TRBV20-1.

Carried by the TCR beta cDNA libraries were unique molecular identifiers. TCRdb re-derived calls from the PCR reads in MiXCR, one entry per CDR3 protein. The data show 350,000 to 450,000 distinct CDR3 sequences, with 35% to 45% seen just once and 6% to 9% held by the top ten. Their cognate antigens are unknown. Source material: blood. All receptors come from a girl aged 2-10 years with multiple sclerosis.

This chain connects TRBV6-5 to TRBJ2-2; maybe TRBD2 (5 bases). The CDR3 consists of 15 residues. The V end lost 5 bases, the J end lost 7 bases, and 17 bases lay between the germline ends. CDR1 is MNHEY, CDR2 SVGAGI, per germline. CDR3: CASSPHSSFDGELFF. The DNA of the CDR3 is TGTGCCAGCAGTCCCCACTCTAGCTTCGACGGGGAGCTGTTTTTT.

This clonotype was counted only a few times. The V gene is TRBV20-1, the J gene TRBJ2-1; D is perhaps TRBD1 (5 bases). Trimming shortened V by 6 bases and J by 9 bases, and 12 bases separated the two germline ends. Germline-derived CDR1 and CDR2 are DFQATT and SNEGSKA (reference sequence). The CDR3 totals 11 residues. The CDR3, as DNA: TGCAGTGCCGGAAGGGGTGGTGAGCAGTTCTTC. This encodes CSAGRGGEQFF.

V gene TRBV28 combines with J gene TRBJ2-1, with a tentative D call TRBD2 (5 bases). Trimming removed 2 bases at V and 5 bases at J, with 10 bases between. In germline, CDR1 is MDHEN, CDR2 SYDVKM. The CDR3 has 14 residues. The CDR3 reads CASSLGRGHNEQFF. In DNA, the CDR3 is TGTGCCAGCAGTTTAGGTAGAGGGCACAATGAGCAGTTCTTC.

This rearrangement joins TRBV20-1 to TRBJ1-2; the D gene is possibly TRBD1 (6 bases). V lost 5 bases, J lost 0 bases, and 16 bases lay in between. The germline V gene has CDR1 DFQATT and CDR2 SNEGSKA (reference sequence). This CDR3 has 15 residues. CDR3 in amino acids: CSARPYRVANYGYTF. The CDR3 bases are TGCAGTGCTCGACCTTACAGGGTAGCTAACTATGGCTACACCTTC.

The gene calls are TRBV5-1 and TRBJ2-4, with a possible D match to TRBD1 (7 bases). The DNA end lines up better with TRBJ2-7; the J call may be wrong. This CDR3 region has 15 residues. Germline values: CDR1 SGHRS, CDR2 YFSETQ. The CDR3 nucleotides are TGCGCCAGCAGCTTAGCACAGGGGAGGACCTACGAGCAGTACTTC. It encodes CASSLAQGRTYEQYF.

The chain links TRBV9 to TRBJ1-5, with D unresolved. Germline-derived CDR1 and CDR2 are SGDLS and YYNGEE. The V gene lost 3 bases and the J gene lost 2 bases, with 12 bases spanning the gap. The CDR3 length is 15 residues. CDR3 coding DNA: TGTGCCAGCAGCGAGACGGGTAATGGCAATCAGCCCCAGCATTTT. This codes for CASSETGNGNQPQHF.

This clonotype was seen only once. The V and J genes are TRBV12-3 or TRBV12-4 and TRBJ2-1; D gene ambiguous. V dropped 7 bases and J dropped 4 bases, with 20 bases sitting between them. CDR3 length equals 16 residues. The CDR3 DNA reads as TGTGCCAGCAAAGCACTGGCCGGCGACGGTTACAATGAGCAGTTCTTC. It yields the protein CASKALAGDGYNEQFF.

This clonotype showed up just a few times. The V call is TRBV29-1, the J call TRBJ2-1; D may correspond to TRBD1 or TRBD2 (6 bases each). Germline CDR1 is SQVTM and CDR2 is ANQGSEA. The CDR3 spans 16 residues. Trimming stripped 1 base from V and 0 bases from J, with 13 bases between. DNA of the CDR3: TGCAGCGTTGAAGTGGGGGGCCTGAGCTCCTACAATGAGCAGTTCTTC. It encodes CSVEVGGLSSYNEQFF.

The gene calls are TRBV2 and TRBJ2-5, with D perhaps matching TRBD2 (6 bases). The CDR3 runs 15 residues. The V end was cut by 4 bases, the J end by 11 bases, with 23 bases between. The germline V gene has CDR1 SNHLY and CDR2 FYNNEI. The CDR3 protein is CASSVLATTYNEQYF. CDR3 coding DNA: TGTGCCAGCAGTGTCCTAGCGACCACCTACAATGAGCAGTACTTC.

The chain is built from TRBV20-1 and TRBJ2-1; 8 nucleotides align to TRBD1. Germline CDR1 reads DFQATT; CDR2 reads SNEGSKA (reference sequence). V shed 6 bases and J 4 bases; nucleotides not matched to a gene: 8. This CDR3 comprises 14 residues. The CDR3 spells CSAMGQDRYNEQFF. As DNA, the CDR3 is TGCAGTGCCATGGGACAGGACCGATACAATGAGCAGTTCTTC.